This record concerns one T cell receptor (beta chain) sequence. The PCR had 60 Vbeta and 13 Jbeta primers. The assay was immunoSEQ multiplex PCR, and TCRdb's table has in-frame clones only and misses some. The sample carries about 120,000 clones, around 75% recorded once. The V and J ends lost 0 bases and 6 bases, in that order; junction bases with no gene match: 3. This CDR3 has 14 amino acids. Germline V gene lookup returns CDR1 SGDLS and CDR2 YYNGEE. The data are from a study of cytomegalovirus exposure and HLA in healthy donors. Sequencing was performed on PBMCs. J is TRBJ1-5 and V is TRBV9; 7 bases line up with TRBD1. This sequence originates from a woman aged 45-65 years in good health and CMV-seropositive. CDR3 nucleotides: TGTGCCAGCAGCGTAGGACAGGGAGTTCAGCCCCAGCATTTT. The encoded protein is CASSVGQGVQPQHF.